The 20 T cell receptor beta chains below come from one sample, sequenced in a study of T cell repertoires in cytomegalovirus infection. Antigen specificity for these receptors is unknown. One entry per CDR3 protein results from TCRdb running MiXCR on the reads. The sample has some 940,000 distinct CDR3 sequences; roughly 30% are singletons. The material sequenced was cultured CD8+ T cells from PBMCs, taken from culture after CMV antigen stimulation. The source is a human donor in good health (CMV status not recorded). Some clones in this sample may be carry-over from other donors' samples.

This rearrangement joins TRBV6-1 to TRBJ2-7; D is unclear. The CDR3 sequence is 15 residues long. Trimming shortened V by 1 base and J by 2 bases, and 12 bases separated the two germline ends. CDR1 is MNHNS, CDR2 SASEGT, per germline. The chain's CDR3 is CASSEGSYVAYEQYF. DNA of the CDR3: TGTGCCAGCAGTGAAGGGTCCTACGTTGCCTACGAGCAGTACTTC.

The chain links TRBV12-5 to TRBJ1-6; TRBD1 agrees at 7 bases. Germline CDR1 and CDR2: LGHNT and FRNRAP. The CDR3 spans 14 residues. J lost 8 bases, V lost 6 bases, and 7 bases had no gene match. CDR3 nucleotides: TGTGCTAGTGGACTCGACAGGGTACATTCACCCCTCCACTTT. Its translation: CASGLDRVHSPLHF.

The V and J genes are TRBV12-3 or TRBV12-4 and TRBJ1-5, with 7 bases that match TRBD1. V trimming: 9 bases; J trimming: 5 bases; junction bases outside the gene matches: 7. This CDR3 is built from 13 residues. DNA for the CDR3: TGTGCCAGTAGGGGGCGCCGGGATCAGCCCCAGCATTTT. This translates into CASRGRRDQPQHF.

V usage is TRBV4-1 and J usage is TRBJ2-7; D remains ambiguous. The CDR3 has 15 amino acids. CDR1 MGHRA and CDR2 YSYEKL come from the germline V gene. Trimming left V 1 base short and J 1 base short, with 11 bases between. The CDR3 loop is CASSQGGLFSYEQYF. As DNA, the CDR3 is TGCGCCAGCAGCCAAGGTGGATTATTTTCCTACGAGCAGTACTTC.

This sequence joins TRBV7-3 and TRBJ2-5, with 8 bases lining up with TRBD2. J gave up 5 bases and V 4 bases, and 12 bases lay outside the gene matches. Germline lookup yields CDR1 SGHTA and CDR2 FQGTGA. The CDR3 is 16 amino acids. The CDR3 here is CASSSPVLAVDETQYF. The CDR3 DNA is TGTGCCAGCAGCTCCCCCGTACTAGCGGTAGATGAGACCCAGTACTTC. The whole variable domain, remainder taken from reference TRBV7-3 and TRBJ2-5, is GAGVSQTPSNKVTEKGKYVELRCDPISGHTALYWYRQSLGQGPEFLIYFQGTGAADDSGLPNDRFFAVRPEGSVSTLKIQRTERGDSAVYLCASSSPVLAVDETQYFGPGTRLLVL.

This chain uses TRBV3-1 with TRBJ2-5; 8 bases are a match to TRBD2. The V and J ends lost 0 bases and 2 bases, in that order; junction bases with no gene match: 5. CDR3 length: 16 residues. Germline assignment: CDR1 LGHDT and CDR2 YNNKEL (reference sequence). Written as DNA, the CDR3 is TGTGCCAGCAGCCAAGATCCAGCGGGAGCGCAAGAGACCCAGTACTTC. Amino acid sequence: CASSQDPAGAQETQYF.

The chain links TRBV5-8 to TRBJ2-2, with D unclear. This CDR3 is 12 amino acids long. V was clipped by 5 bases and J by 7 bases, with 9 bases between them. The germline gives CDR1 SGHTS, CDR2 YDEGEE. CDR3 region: CASSVFHGELFF. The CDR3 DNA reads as TGTGCCAGCAGTGTTTTTCACGGGGAGCTGTTTTTT.

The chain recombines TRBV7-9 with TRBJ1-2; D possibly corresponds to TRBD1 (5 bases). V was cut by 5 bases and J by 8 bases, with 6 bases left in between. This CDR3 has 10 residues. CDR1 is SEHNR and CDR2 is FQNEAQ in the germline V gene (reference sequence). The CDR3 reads CASSRDGYTF. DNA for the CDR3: TGTGCCAGCAGCAGGGACGGCTACACCTTC.

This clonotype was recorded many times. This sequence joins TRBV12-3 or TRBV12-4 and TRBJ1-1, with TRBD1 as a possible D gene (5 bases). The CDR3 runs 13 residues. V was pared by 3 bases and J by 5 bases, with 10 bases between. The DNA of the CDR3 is TGTGCCAGCAGTTTTCCAGGGAATACTGAAGCTTTCTTT. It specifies CASSFPGNTEAFF.

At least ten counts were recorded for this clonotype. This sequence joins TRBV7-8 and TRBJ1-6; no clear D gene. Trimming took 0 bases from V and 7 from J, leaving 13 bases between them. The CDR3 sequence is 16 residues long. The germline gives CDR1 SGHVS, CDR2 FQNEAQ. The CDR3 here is CASSLAWVGGNSPLHF. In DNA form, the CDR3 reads TGTGCCAGCAGCTTAGCGTGGGTGGGAGGAAATTCACCCCTCCACTTT.

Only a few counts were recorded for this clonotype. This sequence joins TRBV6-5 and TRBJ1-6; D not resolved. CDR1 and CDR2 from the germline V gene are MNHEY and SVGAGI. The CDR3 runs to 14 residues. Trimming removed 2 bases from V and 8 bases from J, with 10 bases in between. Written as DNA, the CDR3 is TGTGCCAGCAGTTACGGGAGTTCCCATTCACCCCTCCACTTT. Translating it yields CASSYGSSHSPLHF.

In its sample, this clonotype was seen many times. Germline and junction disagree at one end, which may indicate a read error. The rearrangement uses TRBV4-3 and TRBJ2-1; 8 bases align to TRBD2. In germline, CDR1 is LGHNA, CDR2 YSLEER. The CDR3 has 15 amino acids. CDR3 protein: CASSPRGGAYNEQFF. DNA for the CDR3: TGTGCCAGCAGCCCCCGGGGGGGGGCCTACAATGAGCAGTTCTTC.

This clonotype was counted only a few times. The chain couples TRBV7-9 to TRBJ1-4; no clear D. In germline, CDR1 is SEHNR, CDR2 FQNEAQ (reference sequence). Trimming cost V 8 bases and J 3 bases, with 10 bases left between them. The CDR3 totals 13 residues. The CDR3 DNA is TGTGCCAGCTTGGGTCCGCCTAATGAAAAACTGTTTTTT. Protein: CASLGPPNEKLFF.

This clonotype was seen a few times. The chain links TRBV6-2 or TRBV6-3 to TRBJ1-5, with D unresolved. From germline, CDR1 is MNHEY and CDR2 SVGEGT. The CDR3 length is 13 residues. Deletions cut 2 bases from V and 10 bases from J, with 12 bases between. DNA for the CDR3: TGTGCCAGCAGTTACACCAAGAAGGGCCCCCAGCATTTT. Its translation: CASSYTKKGPQHF.

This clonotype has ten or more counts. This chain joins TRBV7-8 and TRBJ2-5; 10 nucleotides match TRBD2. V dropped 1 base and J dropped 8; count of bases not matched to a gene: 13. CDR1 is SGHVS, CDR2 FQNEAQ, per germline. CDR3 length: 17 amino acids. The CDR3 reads CASSLEPWLAGVTTQYF. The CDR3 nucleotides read TGTGCCAGCAGCTTAGAACCATGGCTAGCGGGGGTGACAACCCAGTACTTC.

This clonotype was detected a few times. The CDR3 is CASSLWTGSYNEQFF. The CDR3 DNA is TGTGCCAGCAGCTTATGGACAGGGTCGTACAATGAGCAGTTCTTC. The rearrangement links TRBV11-2 to TRBJ2-1; 8 bases map to TRBD1. V was pared by 2 bases and J by 4 bases, with 4 bases of the junction left unmatched. In germline, CDR1 is SGHAT, CDR2 FQNNGV. This CDR3 comprises 15 residues. The variable domain in full, with the rest retrieved from reference TRBV11-2 and TRBJ2-1, is EAGVAQSPRYKIIEKRQSVAFWCNPISGHATLYWYQQILGQGPKLLIQFQNNGVVDDSQLPKDRFSAERLKGVDSTLKIQPAKLEDSAVYLCASSLWTGSYNEQFFGPGTRLTVL.

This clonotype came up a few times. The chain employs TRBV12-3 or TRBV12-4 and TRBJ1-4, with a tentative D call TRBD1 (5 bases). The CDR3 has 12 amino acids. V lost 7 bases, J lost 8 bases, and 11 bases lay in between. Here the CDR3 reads CASTPGEEKLFF. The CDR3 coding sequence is TGTGCCAGCACCCCGGGGGAAGAAAAACTGTTTTTT.

The CDR3 loop reads CASSEADRFPYEQYF. CDR3 nucleotide sequence: TGTGCCAGCAGTGAAGCGGATAGGTTTCCCTACGAGCAGTACTTC. The chain carries TRBV6-1 and TRBJ2-7; no definite D call. There are 15 residues in the CDR3. Germline-derived CDR1 and CDR2 are MNHNS and SASEGT. The V and J ends lost 0 bases and 2 bases respectively, with 11 bases between them.

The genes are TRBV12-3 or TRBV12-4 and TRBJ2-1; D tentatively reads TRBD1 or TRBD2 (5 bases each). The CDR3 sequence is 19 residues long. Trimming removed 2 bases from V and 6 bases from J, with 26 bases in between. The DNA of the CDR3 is TGTGCCAGCAGTTTATATCCCCCGCATGAGGGGCCCTCTGGCAATGAGCAGTTCTTC. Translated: CASSLYPPHEGPSGNEQFF.

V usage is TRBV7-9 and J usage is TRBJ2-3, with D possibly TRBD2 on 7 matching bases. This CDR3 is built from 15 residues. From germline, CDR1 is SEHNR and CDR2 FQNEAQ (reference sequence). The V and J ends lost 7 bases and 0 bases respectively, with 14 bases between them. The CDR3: CASIQGGVSTDTQYF. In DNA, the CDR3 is TGTGCCAGCATCCAAGGGGGGGTTAGCACAGATACGCAGTATTTT.